The 9 T cell receptor beta chains given below trace back to one sample, sequenced in a study of blood T cells in healthy people across ages. The authors ran a second PCR of 7 to 11 cycles using a sample-barcoded 5' primer and a J-beta primer mix. TCRdb passed the 5' RACE reads through MiXCR, listing each CDR3 protein once. The sample includes approximately 760,000 distinct CDR3 sequences, about 25% of them seen just once. The sample was also reused in another study, on T cells of mothers and their children.

The source material was blood. These TCRs come from a boy between 10 and 17 years old in good health.

The sample holds a few counts of this clonotype. The rearrangement joins TRBV5-1 to TRBJ2-7, with TRBD2 matching over 9 bases. Trimming at V came to 4 bases and at J to 0 bases, leaving 11 bases not matched to a gene. Germline CDR1 and CDR2: SGHRS and YFSETQ. The CDR3 extends over 17 amino acids. The CDR3 bases are TGCGCCAGCAGCCTAAACCCAGCGGGAGGCCCCTCCTACGAGCAGTACTTC. As protein: CASSLNPAGGPSYEQYF.

This clonotype was recorded a few times. The V gene is TRBV5-1, the J gene TRBJ2-5; D is ambiguous. The V and J ends lost 4 bases and 0 bases respectively, with 16 bases between them. The germline CDR1 and CDR2 sequences are SGHRS and YFSETQ. The CDR3 contains 16 residues. The CDR3: CASSLEEAPYQETQYF. CDR3 DNA: TGCGCCAGCAGCCTGGAAGAAGCCCCGTACCAAGAGACCCAGTACTTC.

This clonotype was picked up many times. The chain couples TRBV28 to TRBJ2-4; D is perhaps TRBD1 or TRBD2 (5 bases each). Germline CDR1 is MDHEN and CDR2 is SYDVKM. Trimming took off 2 bases at V and 8 bases at J, with 7 bases between the two ends. The CDR3 totals 12 residues. CDR3 region: CASSLGGDIQYF. The CDR3 DNA reads as TGTGCCAGCAGTTTAGGGGGAGACATTCAGTACTTC.

The rearrangement links TRBV7-3 to TRBJ2-1; 10 bases are a match to TRBD2. The CDR3 spans 16 residues. From germline, CDR1 is SGHTA and CDR2 FQGTGA. V was clipped by 5 bases and J by 4 bases; unmatched bases: 8. The CDR3: CASSPRPSGGYNEQFF. The CDR3 nucleotides are TGTGCCAGCAGCCCACGGCCTAGCGGGGGATACAATGAGCAGTTCTTC. Drawing the rest from reference TRBV7-3 and TRBJ2-1, the complete variable domain is GAGVSQTPSNKVTEKGKYVELRCDPISGHTALYWYRQSLGQGPEFLIYFQGTGAADDSGLPNDRFFAVRPEGSVSTLKIQRTERGDSAVYLCASSPRPSGGYNEQFFGPGTRLTVL.

This clonotype has more than one count but fewer than ten. The chain couples TRBV28 to TRBJ1-1; 7 nucleotides line up with TRBD1. The V gene's germline CDR1 is MDHEN and CDR2 SYDVKM. Trimming at V came to 7 bases and at J to 3 bases, leaving 14 bases not matched to a gene. The CDR3 sequence is 16 residues long. CDR3 region: CASIVPGGLGYTEAFF. Written as DNA, the CDR3 is TGTGCCAGCATCGTCCCAGGGGGTCTCGGGTACACTGAAGCTTTCTTT.

The rearrangement links TRBV13 to TRBJ2-3, with TRBD2 matching over 10 bases. Germline V gene data show CDR1 as PRHDT and CDR2 as FYEKMQ (reference sequence). The CDR3 consists of 14 residues. V trimming: 6 bases; J trimming: 3 bases; junction bases outside the gene matches: 3. CDR3 nucleotides: TGTGCCAGCAGACCAGCGGGAGGGACAGATACGCAGTATTTT. This gives the protein CASRPAGGTDTQYF.

The chain has TRBV4-2 and TRBJ2-7, with TRBD2 identical over 10 bases. Trimming took 0 bases from V and 0 from J; bases not matched to a gene: 2. The CDR3 has 16 residues. The V gene's germline CDR1 is LGHNA and CDR2 YNFKEQ. CDR3 amino acids: CASSQDRTSGSYEQYF. DNA of the CDR3: TGTGCCAGCAGCCAAGATAGGACTAGCGGCTCCTACGAGCAGTACTTC.

This clonotype was detected only a few times. V is TRBV28 and J is TRBJ2-3, with D hard to call. Germline lookup yields CDR1 MDHEN and CDR2 SYDVKM. The CDR3 is 14 residues long. Between the trimmed V and J ends, which lost 4 bases and 7 bases, there was a span of 15 bases. CDR3 sequence (DNA): TGTGCCAGCAGTTGGAACGGTCCAAGGAATACGCAGTATTTT. Protein sequence: CASSWNGPRNTQYF.

This clonotype was picked up a small number of times. The chain uses TRBV7-6 and TRBJ2-3; 13 nucleotides match TRBD2. V gave up 5 bases and J gave up 6 bases; unmatched junction bases: 8. Germline V gene lookup returns CDR1 SGHVS and CDR2 FNYEAQ. The CDR3 spans 16 residues. The CDR3 DNA reads TGTGCCAGCAGCCTTCGACTAGCGGGAGGAGCGGATACGCAGTATTTT. Protein product: CASSLRLAGGADTQYF.